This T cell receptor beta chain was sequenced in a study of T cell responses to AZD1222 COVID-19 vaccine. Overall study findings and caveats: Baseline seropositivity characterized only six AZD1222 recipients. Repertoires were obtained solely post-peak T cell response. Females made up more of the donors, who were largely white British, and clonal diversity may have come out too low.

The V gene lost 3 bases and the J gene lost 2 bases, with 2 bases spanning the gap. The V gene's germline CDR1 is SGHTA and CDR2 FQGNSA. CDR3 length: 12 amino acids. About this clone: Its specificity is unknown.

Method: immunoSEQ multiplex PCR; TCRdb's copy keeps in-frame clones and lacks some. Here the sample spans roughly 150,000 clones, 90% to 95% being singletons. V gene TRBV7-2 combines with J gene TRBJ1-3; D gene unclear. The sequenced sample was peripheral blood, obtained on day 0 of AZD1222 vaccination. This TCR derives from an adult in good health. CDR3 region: CASSFAGNTIYF. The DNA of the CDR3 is TGTGCCAGCAGCTTCGCTGGAAACACCATATATTTT.